The source of this T cell receptor (beta chain) is a study of T cells in Graves' hyperthyroidism and ophthalmopathy. Study conclusions and caveats: Blood also contained most expanded thyroid clonotypes above 0.001.

Amplification of TCR beta CDR3 regions was performed using RNA transcripts as template. First-round RT-PCR of the TCR CDR3 relied on the HTBI primer set. TCRdb analysed the multiplex PCR reads with MiXCR anew, one entry per CDR3 protein. The table records some 440,000 distinct CDR3 sequences, less than 20% of them present only once. The CDR3 spans 16 residues. Trimming took 4 bases from V and 0 from J, leaving 13 bases between them. CDR1 and CDR2 (germline): KGHSH, LQKENI. Details on this clonotype: The target antigen is unknown.

Not enrolled were patients with uncontrolled infection, other autoimmune disease, pregnancy or lactation. Fresh 10 ml peripheral blood yielded PBMCs. The rearrangement links TRBV18 to TRBJ2-1, with D perhaps being TRBD1 or TRBD2 (5 bases each). The TCR comes from a woman in her late teens or twenties with Graves' hyperthyroidism. Sequencing used blood. CDR3 protein: CASSRRDGSSYNEQFF. CDR3 sequence (DNA): TGTGCCAGCTCACGCCGGGACGGAAGCTCCTACAATGAGCAGTTCTTC.